One sample yielded the 30 T cell receptor beta chains listed below, sequenced in a study of tumor-infiltrating lymphocytes in primary liver carcinoma (TCRdb year 2017). These reads were obtained on an Illumina HiSeq 2500. A constant-region primer and ProtoScript II reverse transcriptase were used to reverse-transcribe TCRbeta-specific cDNA from about 500 ng total RNA. The TCRbeta libraries were prepared through three rounds of nested multiplex PCR following a slightly modified ARM-PCR procedure. Each of the first two PCR rounds ran for roughly 9 cycles and used multiplex TRBV1-TRBV30 forward primers together with a Cbeta reverse primer. The raw public reads went through TCRdb reprocessing: fastp at Q25, MiXCR clone calling, in-frame beta chains kept. Rows with one shared CDR3 protein collapse into an entry with the most common genes and DNA. In this sample the table shows roughly 120,000 distinct CDR3 sequences, around two thirds of which occur a single time. The biggest ten clones account for around 8.5% of the sample.

Without any cell sorting, total RNA and DNA were co-extracted from about 20-30 mg of bulk tissue using the AllPrep DNA/RNA mini kit. The sequenced material came from liver tumor tissue from sampling region 1. Sample cell subset or site, as interpreted from the label and publication: tumor region T1, superior pole. The receptors come from a woman aged 60-70 years with primary liver carcinoma and hepatitis B virus infection.

Details on this clonotype: The CDR3 end shows no conserved phenylalanine or tryptophan, and so a read error is likely. The V call is TRBV11-2, the J call TRBJ2-5; 8 nucleotides match TRBD2. Germline-derived CDR1 and CDR2 are SGHAT and FQNNGV. V lost 5 bases to trimming and J lost 5 bases; unmatched junction nucleotides: 10. This CDR3 has 15 residues. The CDR3 reads CASSMGLVLGETQYV. As DNA, the CDR3 is TGTGCCAGCAGCATGGGACTAGTCCTGGGGGAGACCCAGTACGTC.

Regarding this clonotype: The conserved phenylalanine or tryptophan is not found at the CDR3 terminus, so this likely reflects a read error. The V call is TRBV12-3 or TRBV12-4, the J call TRBJ1-1; 10 positions agree with TRBD1. The length of the CDR3 is 15 residues. The DNA for the CDR3 is TGTATCAGCAGTTTCAGGACAGGGGGGAACACTGAAGCTTTCTCT. Its protein is CISSFRTGGNTEAFS.

V and J are TRBV6-1 and TRBJ2-7, with a possible D match to TRBD1 (6 bases). Trimming pared 8 bases from V and 11 bases from J, leaving 22 bases between. The CDR3 extends over 13 amino acids. CDR1 is MNHNS, CDR2 SASEGT, per germline. CDR3 coding DNA: TGTGCCAGCTCCCCAAGGAGAGAGGGGGAGAAGTACTTC. Its translation is CASSPRREGEKYF.

This clonotype was detected once. One base away lies a much larger clone, so this may be a sequencing read error. The CDR3: CAGSVRGLGDTQYF. The CDR3 region has the DNA TGTGCCGGCAGCGTTCGGGGGTTGGGAGATACGCAGTATTTT. The genes are TRBV9 and TRBJ2-3; a possible D gene is TRBD2 (6 bases). The germline CDR1 and CDR2 sequences are SGDLS and YYNGEE. This CDR3 has 14 amino acids.

Of note for this clonotype: Since no conserved phenylalanine or tryptophan closes the CDR3, a read error is the likely cause. The DNA is omitted, as the CDR3 cannot be located on it reliably, and the CDR3 follows TCRdb's listing. The V and J genes are TRBV11-3 and TRBJ2-7; the table gives TRBD1 as D, unverified against the DNA. CDR1 SGHNT and CDR2 YENEEA come from the germline V gene. The CDR3 is 14 residues long, counting both termini. This chain's CDR3 is CASSFGYRETEQHL.

This chain uses TRBV11-2 with TRBJ2-5, with a possible D match to TRBD2 (7 bases). Per germline, CDR1 SGHAT and CDR2 FQNNGV. The CDR3 is made up of 16 amino acids. Deletions cut 11 bases from V and 5 bases from J, with 27 bases between. CDR3 sequence: CAGAEGGGATFETQYF. CDR3 sequence (DNA): TGTGCCGGCGCCGAGGGGGGGGGTGCGACGTTTGAGACCCAGTACTTC.

Note on this clonotype: Just one base apart from a much larger clone, this may be a read error. The genes are TRBV7-9 and TRBJ2-7; 7 bases are shared with TRBD2. This CDR3 has 15 amino acids. CDR1 is SEHNR and CDR2 is FQNEAQ in the germline V gene (reference sequence). The CDR3 reads CDSSLYGGRSYEQYF. CDR3 sequence (DNA): TGTGACAGCAGCTTATACGGCGGGAGATCGTACGAGCAGTACTTC.

This clonotype has more than one count but fewer than ten. The CDR3 here is CASSHWLGEKLFF. DNA of the CDR3: TGTGCCAGCAGCCATTGGCTGGGTGAAAAACTGTTTTTT. V and J are TRBV11-2 and TRBJ1-4; the D is unclear. Germline assignment: CDR1 SGHAT and CDR2 FQNNGV. Trimming cost V 5 bases and J 7 bases, with 11 bases left between them. The CDR3 covers 13 residues.

A word on this clonotype: It may be a read error: a sequence one base away is much more abundant. V usage is TRBV6-2 or TRBV6-3 and J usage is TRBJ2-5; D call uncertain. This CDR3 is built from 12 residues. CDR1 and CDR2 from the germline V gene are MNHEY and SVGEGT. This chain's CDR3 is CAGSYTRPTQYF. The CDR3 nucleotides read TGTGCCGGCAGTTACACAAGACCAACCCAGTACTTC.

This sequence joins TRBV28 and TRBJ1-1, with D uncertain. The ends were cut back, 9 bases at V and 1 base at J, with 9 bases in the middle. The length of the CDR3 is 12 residues. Germline lookup yields CDR1 MDHEN and CDR2 SYDVKM. CDR3 sequence (DNA): TGTGCCAGAAAATTCCCGAACACTGAAGCTTTCTTT. Translated, it gives CARKFPNTEAFF. Full variable domain (remainder filled in from reference TRBV28 and TRBJ1-1): DVKVTQSSRYLVKRTGEKVFLECVQDMDHENMFWYRQDPGLGLRLIYFSYDVKMKEKGDIPEGYSVSREKKERFSLILESASTNQTSMYLCARKFPNTEAFFGQGTRLTVV.

This clonotype was observed many times. The chain has TRBV7-8 and TRBJ2-7; 9 bases agree with TRBD2. The ends lost 5 bases at V and 3 bases at J; junction bases unmatched: 8. CDR3 size: 15 residues. Per the germline V gene, CDR1 is SGHVS and CDR2 is FQNEAQ. The CDR3 loop reads CASSVSGSSVYEQYF. CDR3 sequence (DNA): TGTGCCAGCAGCGTTAGCGGGAGCTCCGTCTACGAGCAGTACTTC.

This rearrangement joins TRBV11-2 to TRBJ2-3; D might be TRBD1 or TRBD2, each matching 5 bases. V lost 7 bases and J 10 bases, leaving 21 bases between the germline ends. The CDR3 is 14 amino acids. Germline V lookup: CDR1 SGHAT, CDR2 FQNNGV. CDR3 bases: TGTGCCAGCATCTCAGATCCAGGGACGGCTCCGCAGTATTTT. Translated: CASISDPGTAPQYF.

V usage is TRBV29-1 and J usage is TRBJ1-1; D unclear. The CDR3 sequence is 12 residues long. Germline CDR1 SQVTM, CDR2 ANQGSEA. The CDR3 bases are TGCAGTCTTTCCATTTCCGGACCTGAAGCTTTCTTT. This sequence encodes CSLSISGPEAFF.

Concerning this clonotype: At one boundary the junction diverges from the germline segment, which might be a read error. This rearrangement joins TRBV11-2 to TRBJ2-5; D is possibly TRBD1 or TRBD2 (5 bases each). Germline V gene data show CDR1 as SGHAT and CDR2 as FQNNGV. This CDR3 has 13 residues. The CDR3 DNA reads as TGTGCCGGCAGCTTAGACCAGGGAGACACCCAGTACTTC. The encoded protein is CAGSLDQGDTQYF.

Notes on this clonotype: A much larger clone lies a single base off, so this may be a read error. This chain joins TRBV2 and TRBJ1-5; D is unresolved. Germline V gene sequence: CDR1 SNHLY, CDR2 FYNNEI. There are 12 residues in the CDR3. As DNA, the CDR3 is TGTGTCAGCAGTGACGGGGATCAGCCCCAGCATTTT. This translates into CVSSDGDQPQHF.

Notes on this clonotype: A read error may be the cause here, since a much bigger clone is one base away. The chain couples TRBV29-1 to TRBJ2-7, with 9 bases identical to TRBD2. This CDR3 contains 14 residues. Per germline, CDR1 SQVTM and CDR2 ANQGSEA. The CDR3 DNA sequence: TGCAGCGTTTTGACTAGCGGAACCTCCTACGTGCAGTACTTC. It specifies CSVLTSGTSYVQYF.

Turning to this clonotype: At one end the junction does not follow the germline gene, possibly because of a read error. This rearrangement joins TRBV7-8 to TRBJ2-1; 11 bases line up with TRBD2. The CDR3 is 14 amino acids. The germline gives CDR1 SGHVS, CDR2 FQNEAQ. The CDR3 DNA follows: TGCGCCAGCATCTTATCTAGCGGGAGGTCTGAGCAGTTCTTC. Its translation: CASILSSGRSEQFF.

Details on this clonotype: A much more abundant neighbour one base away suggests this may be a read error. The rearrangement uses TRBV4-1 and TRBJ2-2; 11 bases line up with TRBD2. CDR1 and CDR2 from the germline V gene are MGHRA and YSYEKL. The CDR3 covers 16 residues. Unmatched junction bases numbered 4, after V lost 1 base and J lost 6 bases. CDR3 protein: CASSQASSGRSGELFF. As DNA, the CDR3 is TGCGCCAGCAGCCAAGCGTCTAGCGGGAGGTCCGGGGAGCTGTTTTTT.

The J gene is TRBJ2-3, the V gene TRBV19, with 9 bases identical to TRBD2. Trimming took 8 bases from V and 6 from J; bases not matched to a gene: 9. CDR1 LNHDA and CDR2 SQIVND come from the germline V gene (reference sequence). The CDR3 runs 14 residues. The chain's CDR3 is CASSGTSRSDTQYF. CDR3 in DNA: TGTGCCAGTTCCGGGACTAGCAGGAGTGATACGCAGTATTTT. The full variable domain, its missing parts supplied by reference TRBV19 and TRBJ2-3, is DGGITQSPKYLFRKEGQNVTLSCEQNLNHDAMYWYRQDPGQGLRLIYYSQIVNDFQKGDIAEGYSVSREKKESFPLTVTSAQKNPTAFYLCASSGTSRSDTQYFGPGTRLTVL.

For this clonotype: Compared with germline, one end of the junction differs, possibly owing to a read error. The J gene is TRBJ2-7, the V gene TRBV29-1; D is possibly TRBD2 (6 bases). In germline, CDR1 is SQVTM, CDR2 ANQGSEA. The CDR3 has 14 residues. This chain's CDR3 is CSVVMTRDTYERYF. CDR3 sequence (DNA): TGCAGCGTTGTGATGACTAGGGATACCTACGAGCGGTACTTC.

Concerning this clonotype: Given a much more abundant clone one base away, this may be a read error. V and J are TRBV29-1 and TRBJ2-1; no definite D call. Germline lookup yields CDR1 SQVTM and CDR2 ANQGSEA. The CDR3 consists of 13 residues. V was trimmed by 3 bases and J by 3 bases, leaving 9 bases between them. In DNA form, the CDR3 reads TGCAGCGTTGATGGCGGCAACTACAATGAGCAGTTCTTC. Protein sequence: CSVDGGNYNEQFF.

The genes are TRBV11-2 and TRBJ2-5; D not certain. CDR1 and CDR2 (germline): SGHAT, FQNNGV. The CDR3 sequence is 13 residues long. V was pared by 5 bases and J by 2 bases, with 9 bases between. The CDR3 region has the DNA TGTGCCAGCAGCCGGTACGCACAAGAGACCCAGTACTTC. It specifies CASSRYAQETQYF.

J is TRBJ2-1 and V is TRBV7-9, with a weak D call TRBD2 (5 bases). CDR1 SEHNR and CDR2 FQNEAQ come from the germline V gene (reference sequence). This CDR3 comprises 14 residues. Between the trimmed V and J ends, which lost 5 bases and 7 bases, there was a span of 15 bases. The CDR3 DNA sequence: TGTGCCAGCAGCAACCAGGACTCCTTAAATGAGCAGTTCTTC. Translated, it gives CASSNQDSLNEQFF.

Notes on this clonotype: This may be a read error: a much more frequent sequence differs by one nucleotide. It is likely a read error, because the conserved phenylalanine at the end of the CDR3 is missing. The gene calls are TRBV12-3 or TRBV12-4 and TRBJ1-1; D is undetermined. The CDR3 loop spans 11 amino acids. The V and J ends lost 5 bases and 4 bases respectively, with 5 bases between them. The DNA for the CDR3 is TGTGCCAGCAGTGGGATCACTGAAGCTTTCTAT. Translating gives CASSGITEAFY.

Concerning this clonotype itself: A read error may account for a junction end that differs from germline. This CDR3 is CTSSLGQGYTRELFF. The DNA of the CDR3 is TGTACCAGCAGCTTGGGACAGGGATACACCCGGGAGCTGTTTTTT. The chain joins TRBV11-2 to TRBJ2-2; 9 nucleotides line up with TRBD1. CDR3 length: 15 amino acids. Germline V gene sequence: CDR1 SGHAT, CDR2 FQNNGV.

The rearrangement uses TRBV11-2 and TRBJ2-5, with D uncertain. CDR1 is SGHAT and CDR2 is FQNNGV in the germline V gene. This CDR3 has 16 residues. V was trimmed by 7 bases and J by 3 bases, leaving 21 bases between them. CDR3 in DNA: TGTGCCAGCAACTTCGGCTGGATCAGGCAGGAAGAGACCCAGTACTTC. This gives the protein CASNFGWIRQEETQYF.

Points on this clonotype: The CDR3 does not end in the conserved phenylalanine or tryptophan, so this is likely a read error. V usage is TRBV11-2 and J usage is TRBJ1-3; D not resolved. The CDR3 runs to 14 residues. CDR1 SGHAT and CDR2 FQNNGV come from the germline V gene. The CDR3 loop reads CACSLEVAGNTIYL. The CDR3 nucleotides read TGCGCCTGCAGCTTAGAAGTGGCTGGAAACACCATATATTTG.

Comment on this clonotype: No conserved phenylalanine or tryptophan is present at the end of the CDR3, so a read error is the likely explanation. The chain employs TRBV29-1 and TRBJ1-2; D remains ambiguous. V was clipped by 3 bases and J by 4 bases, with 18 bases between them. Per the germline V gene, CDR1 is SQVTM and CDR2 is ANQGSEA. The CDR3 loop spans 15 amino acids. CDR3 in amino acids: CSVEISQKEGYGYTI. CDR3 nucleotide sequence: TGCAGCGTTGAGATTTCCCAAAAGGAAGGCTATGGCTACACCATC.

CDR3 region: CASSPPFGRGRNTGELFF. DNA for the CDR3: TGTGCCAGCAGCCCCCCGTTTGGCAGGGGTAGAAACACCGGGGAGCTGTTTTTT. The V and J genes are TRBV14 and TRBJ2-2; TRBD1 is a possible D gene (6 bases). This CDR3 has 18 residues. Germline CDR1 reads SGHDN; CDR2 reads FVKESK. V was pared by 4 bases and J by 2 bases, with 20 bases between.

This clonotype was seen a handful of times. The chain has TRBV5-1 and TRBJ2-7; no reliable D call. Trimming left V 4 bases short and J 3 bases short, with 8 bases between. Germline CDR1 SGHRS, CDR2 YFSETQ. The CDR3 is 12 residues long. The CDR3 sequence is CASSPTIYEQYF. The CDR3 DNA reads TGCGCCAGCAGCCCTACTATCTACGAGCAGTACTTC.